One and the same sample provided the 15 T cell receptor beta chains below, sequenced in a study of chemoradiotherapy in HPV16-positive cancers. Profiled with immunoSEQ multiplex PCR; TCRdb holds only in-frame clones, not every one. Of about 53,000 clones listed, roughly nine tenths are singletons. Sample: blood, taken from a patient who underwent chemoradiotherapy. The source is a human donor with HPV-associated anogenital cancer.

The rearrangement joins TRBV5-6 to TRBJ1-1; no reliable D call. This CDR3 spans 11 amino acids. Per germline, CDR1 SGHDT and CDR2 YYEEEE. The V end was cut by 3 bases, the J end by 4 bases, with 4 bases between. Here the CDR3 DNA reads TGTGCCAGCAGCTCTTTCACTGAAGCTTTCTTT. Translating it yields CASSSFTEAFF. Together with reference TRBV5-6 and TRBJ1-1, the CDR3 gives the full variable domain: DAGVTQSPTHLIKTRGQQVTLRCSPKSGHDTVSWYQQALGQGPQFIFQYYEEEERQRGNFPDRFSGHQFPNYSSELNVNALLLGDSALYLCASSSFTEAFFGQGTRLTVV.

This clone was detected only a few times. V gene TRBV2 combines with J gene TRBJ1-6; TRBD1 might be the D (5 bases). The CDR3 sequence is 16 residues long. Trimming removed 1 base from V and 3 bases from J, with 10 bases in between. Per germline, CDR1 SNHLY and CDR2 FYNNEI. CDR3 in amino acids: CASSEVGTYYNSPLHF. The CDR3 DNA reads TGTGCCAGCAGTGAAGTAGGGACTTACTATAATTCACCCCTCCACTTT. The whole variable domain, filled in from reference TRBV2 and TRBJ1-6, reads EPEVTQTPSHQVTQMGQEVILRCVPISNHLYFYWYRQILGQKVEFLVSFYNNEISEKSEIFDDQFSVERPDGSNFTLKIRSTKLEDSAMYFCASSEVGTYYNSPLHFGNGTRLTVT.

The CDR3 DNA reads TGTGCCAGCAGTTTCACAGGAAGCTCCTATAATTCACCCCTCCACTTT. Amino acids: CASSFTGSSYNSPLHF. The gene calls are TRBV5-8 and TRBJ1-6, with TRBD1 as a possible D gene (5 bases). CDR1 is SGHTS and CDR2 is YDEGEE in the germline V gene. The V gene lost 5 bases and the J gene lost 0 bases, with 12 bases spanning the gap. This CDR3 comprises 16 residues.

The gene calls are TRBV4-1 and TRBJ1-5; no clear D gene. The V end lost 2 bases, the J end lost 7 bases, and 9 bases lay between the germline ends. CDR1 and CDR2 (germline): MGHRA, YSYEKL. The CDR3 length is 13 residues. The CDR3 reads CASSQILGQPQHF. The CDR3 coding sequence is TGCGCCAGCAGCCAAATCCTCGGGCAGCCCCAGCATTTT.

The chain combines TRBV5-6 with TRBJ2-5; 8 nucleotides line up with TRBD1. V lost 4 bases and J lost 4; bases outside the gene matches: 6. Germline V gene lookup returns CDR1 SGHDT and CDR2 YYEEEE. The CDR3 spans 14 residues. The CDR3 bases are TGTGCCAGCAGCGCGGGACAGGAAGGAGAGACCCAGTACTTC. It translates to CASSAGQEGETQYF. The full variable domain, rest sourced from reference TRBV5-6 and TRBJ2-5, is DAGVTQSPTHLIKTRGQQVTLRCSPKSGHDTVSWYQQALGQGPQFIFQYYEEEERQRGNFPDRFSGHQFPNYSSELNVNALLLGDSALYLCASSAGQEGETQYFGPGTRLLVL.

This chain links TRBV5-4 with TRBJ1-2; the match to TRBD1 covers 7 bases. Germline V gene sequence: CDR1 SGHNT, CDR2 YYREEE (reference sequence). V lost 0 bases to trimming and J lost 6 bases; unmatched junction nucleotides: 5. The CDR3 contains 14 residues. The CDR3 DNA reads TGTGCCAGCAGCTTGGGGACAGGAATAGATGGCTACACCTTC. It codes for CASSLGTGIDGYTF. The complete variable domain, with remaining parts taken from reference TRBV5-4 and TRBJ1-2, reads ETGVTQSPTHLIKTRGQQVTLRCSSQSGHNTVSWYQQALGQGPQFIFQYYREEENGRGNFPPRFSGLQFPNYSSELNVNALELDDSALYLCASSLGTGIDGYTFGSGTRLTVV.

CDR3 DNA: TGTGCCAGCAGTGATCCCGGGACGGGACACCGTACCGAGCAGTACTTC. Translating it yields CASSDPGTGHRTEQYF. The chain couples TRBV25-1 to TRBJ2-7; D might be TRBD1 (6 bases). Germline CDR1 MGHDK, CDR2 SYGVNS. V was trimmed by 3 bases and J by 6 bases, leaving 21 bases between them. This CDR3 region has 16 residues.

This clone turned up a few times. The rearrangement uses TRBV6-5 and TRBJ2-2; a possible D gene is TRBD2 (6 bases). The CDR3 has 14 residues. Trimming cost V 8 bases and J 5 bases, with 15 bases left between them. Per the germline V gene, CDR1 is MNHEY and CDR2 is SVGAGI. CDR3 coding DNA: TGTGCCAGCCGGGCGGGGTCGGAGACCGGGGAGCTGTTTTTT. Protein: CASRAGSETGELFF.

J is TRBJ1-2 and V is TRBV6-4, with D perhaps TRBD1 (6 bases). The CDR3 is made up of 15 amino acids. V was pared by 6 bases and J by 3 bases, with 17 bases between. Germline-derived CDR1 and CDR2 are MRHNA and SNTAGT. CDR3 coding DNA: TGTGCCAGCAGACCCCCGGAGGGGGGCTACTATGGCTACACCTTC. Translating gives CASRPPEGGYYGYTF.

The rearrangement uses TRBV27 and TRBJ2-7; 7 bases map to TRBD1. This CDR3 contains 17 residues. CDR1 is MNHEY, CDR2 SMNVEV, per germline (reference sequence). V lost 0 bases to trimming and J lost 5 bases; unmatched junction nucleotides: 13. The CDR3 DNA is TGTGCCAGCAGTTTATCGTCCTTTTTTACAGGGGTCCACGAGCAGTACTTC. It yields the protein CASSLSSFFTGVHEQYF.

This clone has a single count. V gene TRBV5-1 combines with J gene TRBJ1-2, with a tentative D call TRBD1 (5 bases). The V and J ends lost 2 bases and 1 base respectively, with 9 bases between them. This CDR3 is built from 14 residues. Germline lookup yields CDR1 SGHRS and CDR2 YFSETQ. The CDR3: CASSFSDSNYGYTF. The CDR3 bases are TGCGCCAGCAGCTTCTCCGACAGTAACTATGGCTACACCTTC.

The chain recombines TRBV7-9 with TRBJ1-1, with D tentatively TRBD1 (5 bases). The CDR3 totals 15 residues. The ends were cut back, 8 bases at V and 5 bases at J, with 21 bases in the middle. Germline-derived CDR1 and CDR2 are SEHNR and FQNEAQ (reference sequence). The DNA of the CDR3 is TGTGCCAGCGGGGGAACAGGCCCCGAGGTAACTGAAGCTTTCTTT. It encodes CASGGTGPEVTEAFF.

This clone was seen only a few times. This chain connects TRBV10-2 to TRBJ2-1; 12 nucleotides match TRBD2. The CDR3 totals 14 residues. Germline V CDR1 and CDR2: WSHSY, SAAADI. With 5 bases clipped from V and 8 bases from J, the junction kept 4 bases outside the gene matches. In DNA form, the CDR3 reads TGCGCCAGCAGTAAAAGGACTAGCGGGGATGAGCAGTTCTTC. Encoded protein: CASSKRTSGDEQFF.

J is TRBJ2-3 and V is TRBV12-5; no clear D gene. Trimming cost V 5 bases and J 4 bases, with 10 bases left between them. CDR1 is LGHNT, CDR2 FRNRAP, per germline. This CDR3 is built from 13 residues. The CDR3 region is CASGPQGSDTQYF. Written as DNA, the CDR3 is TGTGCTAGTGGTCCCCAAGGATCAGATACGCAGTATTTT.

J is TRBJ2-5 and V is TRBV18, with D perhaps TRBD1 (6 bases). Trimming removed 4 bases from V and 5 bases from J, with 8 bases in between. The CDR3 is 12 amino acids. Per germline, CDR1 KGHSH and CDR2 LQKENI. The CDR3 coding sequence is TGTGCCAGCTCACGACAGGTCGAGACCCAGTACTTC. Its translation: CASSRQVETQYF. The variable domain in full, completed from reference TRBV18 and TRBJ2-5, reads NAGVMQNPRHLVRRRGQEARLRCSPMKGHSHVYWYRQLPEEGLKFMVYLQKENIIDESGMPKERFSAEFPKEGPSILRIQQVVRGDSAAYFCASSRQVETQYFGPGTRLLVL.